This paragraph covers one TCR beta chain sequence. Antigen unknown. This record belongs to a study of CD8 T cells in ankylosing spondylitis. Whole-study findings and limits: Blood from ankylosing spondylitis patients appeared to carry a characteristic roughly 8-variant TCR beta motif. Disease-associated clones were CD8+ and fairly uncommon in peripheral blood. Several of the motif variants were reported before in synovial fluid and blood from reactive arthritis.

Trimming shortened V by 3 bases and J by 7 bases, and 7 bases separated the two germline ends. CDR1 is SEHNR and CDR2 is FQNEAQ in the germline V gene (reference sequence). The CDR3 consists of 12 residues. For TCR beta, libraries came from quantitative 5'-RACE with molecular barcodes. TCRdb fed the 5' RACE reads into MiXCR, producing one record per CDR3 protein. The profile shows some 200,000 distinct CDR3 sequences, about 7% of them singletons. The sequence came from a male donor with ankylosing spondylitis. Sample: blood, either unsorted or a sorted T cell fraction (not recorded which). This chain links TRBV7-9 with TRBJ2-1, with D unresolved. This CDR3 is CASSFPDNEQFF. In nucleotides, the CDR3 is TGTGCCAGCAGCTTCCCCGATAATGAGCAGTTCTTC.